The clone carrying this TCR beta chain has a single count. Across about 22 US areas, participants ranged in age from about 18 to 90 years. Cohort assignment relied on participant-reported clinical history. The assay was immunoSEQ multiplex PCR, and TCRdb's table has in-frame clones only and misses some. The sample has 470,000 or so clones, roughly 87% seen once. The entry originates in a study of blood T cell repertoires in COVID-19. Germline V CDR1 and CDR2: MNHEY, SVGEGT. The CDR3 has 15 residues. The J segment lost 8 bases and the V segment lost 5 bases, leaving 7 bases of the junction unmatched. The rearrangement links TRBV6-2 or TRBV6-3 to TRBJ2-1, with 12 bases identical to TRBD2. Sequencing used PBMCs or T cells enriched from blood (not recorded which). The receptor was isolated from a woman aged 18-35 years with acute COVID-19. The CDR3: CASSVTSGSWDEQFF. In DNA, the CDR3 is TGTGCCAGCAGTGTGACTAGCGGGAGTTGGGATGAGCAGTTCTTC.